Shown below are 21 T cell receptor beta chains from a single sample sequenced in a study of cytomegalovirus exposure and HLA in healthy donors. The data were produced by immunoSEQ multiplex PCR, yet TCRdb's version contains in-frame clones alone and is incomplete. The repertoire includes approximately 260,000 clones, 75% to 90% of them detected once, and around 1.2% sits in the top ten. Sequenced material: PBMCs. The receptor source for this set is a woman in her twenties or thirties in good health and CMV-seropositive.

The chain joins TRBV25-1 to TRBJ2-7; maybe TRBD1 (6 bases). The CDR3 is 15 amino acids. V was shortened by 4 bases and J by 4 bases, with 17 bases between the two germline ends. In germline, CDR1 is MGHDK, CDR2 SYGVNS. CDR3 amino acids: CASSGFGQSSYEQYF. The CDR3 nucleotides read TGTGCCAGCAGTGGGTTTGGACAGAGTTCTTACGAGCAGTACTTC.

This clone occurred a few times. The gene calls are TRBV2 and TRBJ2-2; TRBD2 aligns across 8 bases. The length of the CDR3 is 15 residues. Trimming removed 3 bases from V and 4 bases from J; junction bases left unmatched: 4. Germline-derived CDR1 and CDR2 are SNHLY and FYNNEI. CDR3 coding DNA: TGTGCCAGCAGTGAGTGGACTAGCCCCACCGGGGAGCTGTTTTTT. Its translation: CASSEWTSPTGELFF.

The chain carries TRBV10-3 and TRBJ1-3, with D unresolved. Germline V gene sequence: CDR1 ENHRY, CDR2 SYGVKD. V dropped 3 bases and J dropped 1 base, with 10 bases sitting between them. The length of the CDR3 is 15 residues. Here the CDR3 reads CAISEAGESGNTIYF. The CDR3 DNA follows: TGTGCCATCAGTGAAGCCGGTGAATCTGGAAACACCATATATTTT.

The chain employs TRBV13 and TRBJ1-1; no reliable D call. Germline V lookup: CDR1 PRHDT, CDR2 FYEKMQ (reference sequence). The CDR3 length is 12 residues. Trimming removed 2 bases from V and 2 bases from J, with 3 bases in between. CDR3 protein: CASSLSNTEAFF. In DNA form, the CDR3 reads TGTGCCAGCAGCTTATCTAACACTGAAGCTTTCTTT.

The chain joins TRBV2 to TRBJ2-5, with TRBD1 matching over 8 bases. The CDR3 has 14 amino acids. Trimming at V came to 7 bases and at J to 12 bases, leaving 16 bases not matched to a gene. CDR1 is SNHLY, CDR2 FYNNEI, per germline. The CDR3 bases are TGTGCCAGCATCGGGGTCTCGGACAGGGCGCCTGAGTACTTC. This gives the protein CASIGVSDRAPEYF.

The V call is TRBV28, the J call TRBJ1-2; 7 bases agree with TRBD1. This CDR3 spans 15 amino acids. Germline-derived CDR1 and CDR2 are MDHEN and SYDVKM. V lost 5 bases, J lost 4 bases, and 10 bases stayed unmatched. The CDR3 reads CASSPPGGSLYGYTF. The CDR3 DNA sequence: TGTGCCAGCAGTCCACCAGGGGGTTCTCTCTATGGCTACACCTTC.

This chain connects TRBV5-6 to TRBJ1-1; 8 bases are a match to TRBD1. Germline trimming cut 4 bases from V and 2 bases from J; bases unmatched to any gene: 7. The CDR3 length is 15 residues. Germline loops: CDR1 SGHDT, CDR2 YYEEEE. CDR3 protein: CASSPETGGNTEAFF. In DNA, the CDR3 is TGTGCCAGCAGCCCGGAAACAGGGGGAAACACTGAAGCTTTCTTT.

The V gene is TRBV6-6, the J gene TRBJ1-4; D gene ambiguous. The germline gives CDR1 MNHNY, CDR2 SVGAGI (reference sequence). The CDR3 runs to 13 residues. V was cut by 6 bases and J by 3 bases, with 8 bases left in between. Written as DNA, the CDR3 is TGTGCCAGCAGCCCTTATCCTAATGAAAAACTGTTTTTT. It encodes CASSPYPNEKLFF.

The chain carries TRBV6-4 and TRBJ1-1; 9 nucleotides line up with TRBD1. The CDR3 has 15 amino acids. Germline V gene data show CDR1 as MRHNA and CDR2 as SNTAGT. The junction had 12 bases not matched to a gene; V was cut back by 6 bases and J by 7 bases. The CDR3 DNA follows: TGTGCCAGCAGCGCCGGGACAGGGCGAATCGGTGAAGCTTTCTTT. Translating gives CASSAGTGRIGEAFF.

J is TRBJ1-3 and V is TRBV7-8; a weak D match, TRBD1 (5 bases). Germline V CDR1 and CDR2: SGHVS, FQNEAQ. Trimming pared 5 bases from V and 2 bases from J, leaving 16 bases between. The CDR3 covers 16 residues. The CDR3 bases are TGTGCCAGCAGCCAAGGCGACGACAGAACTGGAAACACCATATATTTT. It is translated as CASSQGDDRTGNTIYF.

The CDR3 protein is CASSLSTSSYNEQFF. As DNA, the CDR3 is TGCGCCAGCAGTTTGTCAACGAGCTCCTACAATGAGCAGTTCTTC. The J gene is TRBJ2-1, the V gene TRBV5-1; D gene uncertain. The CDR3 runs to 15 residues. Germline V gene sequence: CDR1 SGHRS, CDR2 YFSETQ. Trimming removed 5 bases from V and 0 bases from J, with 12 bases in between.

The chain is built from TRBV4-2 and TRBJ1-4; 7 bases are a match to TRBD1. Looked up from germline, CDR1 is LGHNA and CDR2 is YNFKEQ. V dropped 0 bases and J dropped 8; count of bases not matched to a gene: 9. The CDR3 length is 16 residues. For the CDR3, the DNA is TGTGCCAGCAGCCAAGATGTGGGGACAGTATCCGAAAAACTGTTTTTT. This gives the protein CASSQDVGTVSEKLFF.

The chain uses TRBV7-8 and TRBJ1-5; D is unclear. This CDR3 is 15 amino acids long. Trimming pared 2 bases from V and 5 bases from J, leaving 13 bases between. Germline CDR1 is SGHVS and CDR2 is FQNEAQ. The CDR3 DNA sequence: TGTGCCAGCAGCTTAAACTACGGAGTTGATCAGCCCCAGCATTTT. The encoded protein is CASSLNYGVDQPQHF.

This clone was seen repeatedly, ten times or more. The rearrangement uses TRBV6-5 and TRBJ2-5; TRBD1 agrees at 10 bases. This CDR3 region has 15 residues. Unmatched junction bases numbered 5, after V lost 5 bases and J lost 2 bases. Germline V lookup: CDR1 MNHEY, CDR2 SVGAGI. CDR3 in DNA: TGTGCCAGCAGTAAGCGGACAGGGGGACAAGAGACCCAGTACTTC. Protein sequence: CASSKRTGGQETQYF.

The chain combines TRBV25-1 with TRBJ2-5; 7 positions agree with TRBD2. Germline V gives CDR1 MGHDK, CDR2 SYGVNS. V was pared by 4 bases and J by 3 bases, with 17 bases of the junction left unmatched. CDR3 length equals 18 residues. The CDR3 is CASSGRLLGGKREETQYF. CDR3 nucleotide sequence: TGTGCCAGCAGTGGGCGCCTCTTGGGGGGGAAGCGGGAAGAGACCCAGTACTTC.

This chain uses TRBV18 with TRBJ2-7, with 7 bases matching TRBD1. CDR3 length: 16 residues. Germline lookup yields CDR1 KGHSH and CDR2 LQKENI. V gave up 1 base and J gave up 2 bases; unmatched junction bases: 8. The CDR3 loop reads CASSPLLETGPYEQYF. In DNA form, the CDR3 reads TGTGCCAGCTCACCACTCCTAGAGACAGGGCCCTACGAGCAGTACTTC.

The rearrangement uses TRBV2 and TRBJ2-1, with 12 bases identical to TRBD2. CDR3 length: 17 amino acids. V gave up 2 bases and J gave up 5 bases; unmatched junction bases: 7. Germline-derived CDR1 and CDR2 are SNHLY and FYNNEI. The CDR3 coding sequence is TGTGCCAGCAGTGAACCTAGCGGGAGGGCCTGGGACAATGAGCAGTTCTTC. The encoded protein is CASSEPSGRAWDNEQFF. The variable domain in full, completed from reference TRBV2 and TRBJ2-1, reads EPEVTQTPSHQVTQMGQEVILRCVPISNHLYFYWYRQILGQKVEFLVSFYNNEISEKSEIFDDQFSVERPDGSNFTLKIRSTKLEDSAMYFCASSEPSGRAWDNEQFFGPGTRLTVL.

CDR3 DNA: TGTGCCAGCTCACCACTGCAGGGGGTCTATGGCTACACCTTC. Its translation: CASSPLQGVYGYTF. J is TRBJ1-2 and V is TRBV18; 7 bases align to TRBD1. The length of the CDR3 is 14 residues. CDR1 and CDR2 (germline): KGHSH, LQKENI. Unmatched junction bases numbered 3, after V lost 1 base and J lost 4 bases.

Of note for this clone: Likely a read error: the CDR3 ends without its conserved phenylalanine or tryptophan. It is unclear where the CDR3 begins or ends on the DNA, so no DNA is shown, and the CDR3 is as TCRdb lists it. The chain combines TRBV5-1 with TRBJ2-3; the table's D call, TRBD1, has no DNA check behind it. The CDR3 is made up of 11 amino acids, end residues included. CDR1 is SGHRS, CDR2 YFSETQ, per germline. CDR3: CASSLAGQSPS.

V usage is TRBV6-4 and J usage is TRBJ2-7; TRBD2 matches at 12 bases. Looked up from germline, CDR1 is MRHNA and CDR2 is SNTAGT. V was pared by 3 bases and J by 7 bases, with 7 bases of the junction left unmatched. The CDR3 consists of 15 residues. The CDR3 loop is CASSEQTSGSSEQYF. The CDR3 DNA reads as TGTGCCAGCAGTGAACAGACTAGCGGGAGCAGTGAGCAGTACTTC.

The V and J genes are TRBV6-4 and TRBJ2-1; 9 bases match TRBD2. Trimming cost V 2 bases and J 5 bases; bases outside gene matches: 10. The CDR3 has 17 amino acids. CDR1 and CDR2 from the germline V gene are MRHNA and SNTAGT. The DNA for the CDR3 is TGTGCCAGCAGTGACCCGAGCGGCGGGAGGGATGACAATGAGCAGTTCTTC. This sequence encodes CASSDPSGGRDDNEQFF.